This T cell receptor (beta chain) was sequenced in a study of cytomegalovirus exposure and HLA in healthy donors. Study-wide findings and caveats: Immune exposure information available was restricted to CMV serostatus. Later analysis reportedly placed an Asian-associated ancestry cluster below the roughly 680-donor mean in N-insertions. Within the data, a cluster of highly shared sequence variants was likely a sequencing artifact.

In germline, CDR1 is SGHRS, CDR2 YFSETQ. J lost 11 bases, V lost 0 bases, and 16 bases had no gene match. The CDR3 totals 16 residues. Comment on this clone: Its target is unknown.

Use of 60 Vbeta and 13 Jbeta primers characterized the PCR. Authors' methods: There were around 80 million unique TCR beta chains by a later count, and 8.5 million to 14 million of them were shared. Sequencing was performed with immunoSEQ multiplex PCR; in TCRdb, only in-frame clones are kept and a portion is missing. V and J calls and clone size are as listed in that table; D and trimming were resolved from the DNA. The table lists over 100,000 clones, roughly 74% of them singletons. This clonotype was obtained from a man aged 35-49 years in good health and CMV-seropositive. The chain has TRBV5-1 and TRBJ2-5, with 7 bases fitting TRBD1. Source material: PBMCs. CDR3 sequence reads: CASSLGQGAPTREQYF. The CDR3 DNA reads TGCGCCAGCAGCTTGGGACAGGGAGCCCCGACAAGGGAGCAGTACTTC.